The 28 T cell receptor beta chains presented below share a single source sample, sequenced in a study of blood T cell repertoires in COVID-19. Data came from immunoSEQ multiplex PCR; TCRdb stores just in-frame clones and leaves some out. This sample has fewer than 200,000 clones; approximately 86% occur once, and the top ten carry 3% to 4%. Sample: peripheral blood. These receptors were taken from a woman aged 55 to 70 who had recovered from COVID-19.

The chain couples TRBV30 to TRBJ1-6; tentative D call: TRBD1 (5 bases). This CDR3 spans 19 amino acids. Germline assignment: CDR1 GTSNPN and CDR2 SVGIG (reference sequence). V gave up 4 bases and J gave up 6 bases, with 28 bases separating them. The CDR3 spells CAWTHPGLKVWNPNSPLHF. CDR3 sequence (DNA): TGTGCCTGGACTCACCCAGGGTTAAAAGTCTGGAACCCTAATTCACCCCTCCACTTT.

The rearrangement links TRBV4-2 to TRBJ2-7, with TRBD2 matching over 11 bases. Germline values: CDR1 LGHNA, CDR2 YNFKEQ. J was trimmed by 3 bases and V by 1 base; bases with no gene match: 8. The CDR3 runs 17 residues. The CDR3 loop reads CASSQVLSGGAFYEQYF. The DNA for the CDR3 is TGTGCCAGCAGCCAAGTACTTAGCGGGGGGGCCTTCTACGAGCAGTACTTC.

Here the CDR3 DNA reads TGTGCCAGCAGTTTATCTCGGGGGATCGGGTCCTTCACCGGGGAGCTGTTTTTT. Its protein product is CASSLSRGIGSFTGELFF. The genes are TRBV28 and TRBJ2-2, with D perhaps TRBD2 (6 bases). This CDR3 has 18 residues. V was clipped by 1 base and J by 4 bases, with 19 bases between them. CDR1 is MDHEN and CDR2 is SYDVKM in the germline V gene. The full variable domain, with the rest looked up from reference TRBV28 and TRBJ2-2, is DVKVTQSSRYLVKRTGEKVFLECVQDMDHENMFWYRQDPGLGLRLIYFSYDVKMKEKGDIPEGYSVSREKKERFSLILESASTNQTSMYLCASSLSRGIGSFTGELFFGEGSRLTVL.

This clone was observed a few times. The chain couples TRBV6-6 to TRBJ1-1, with unresolved D. Germline V gives CDR1 MNHNY, CDR2 SVGAGI (reference sequence). CDR3 length equals 12 residues. The V end was cut by 0 bases, the J end by 7 bases, with 6 bases between. The CDR3, as DNA: TGTGCCAGCAGTTACTCGATAGATGAAGCTTTCTTT. Amino acid sequence: CASSYSIDEAFF.

The rearrangement uses TRBV30 and TRBJ2-1, with 11 bases aligning to TRBD2. Germline V CDR1 and CDR2: GTSNPN, SVGIG (reference sequence). Unmatched junction bases numbered 6, after V lost 0 bases and J lost 5 bases. The CDR3 is 16 amino acids. CDR3 nucleotides: TGTGCCTGGAGTGTCTCACTAGCGGGGGCTCACAATGAGCAGTTCTTC. Protein product: CAWSVSLAGAHNEQFF.

This chain links TRBV4-1 with TRBJ2-7, with D tentatively TRBD2 (7 bases). Trimming removed 0 bases from V and 4 bases from J, with 13 bases in between. The germline V gene has CDR1 MGHRA and CDR2 YSYEKL. The CDR3 runs to 15 residues. The CDR3 reads CASSQDVQGGYEQYF. In DNA form, the CDR3 reads TGCGCCAGCAGCCAAGACGTACAGGGAGGGTACGAGCAGTACTTC.

The chain is built from TRBV2 and TRBJ2-3; 11 bases are a match to TRBD2. Germline-derived CDR1 and CDR2 are SNHLY and FYNNEI. The CDR3 extends over 17 amino acids. V gave up 4 bases and J gave up 4 bases; unmatched junction bases: 10. CDR3 loop: CASSVGASGGWADTQYF. The CDR3, as DNA: TGTGCCAGCAGTGTCGGAGCTAGCGGGGGGTGGGCAGATACGCAGTATTTT.

The chain couples TRBV7-2 to TRBJ2-5; the D is unclear. V dropped 5 bases and J dropped 3 bases, with 13 bases sitting between them. The germline V gene has CDR1 SGHTA and CDR2 FQGNSA. The CDR3 is 14 amino acids. The CDR3 here is CASSAPGGKETQYF. The CDR3 DNA follows: TGTGCCAGCAGCGCCCCAGGTGGAAAAGAGACCCAGTACTTC. Using reference TRBV7-2 and TRBJ2-5 for the parts outside the CDR3, the full variable domain is GAGVSQSPSNKVTEKGKDVELRCDPISGHTALYWYRQSLGQGLEFLIYFQGNSAPDKSGLPSDRFSAERTGGSVSTLTIQRTQQEDSAVYLCASSAPGGKETQYFGPGTRLLVL.

The chain is built from TRBV5-5 and TRBJ2-3, with 8 bases lining up with TRBD1. The CDR3 has 16 amino acids. Germline-derived CDR1 and CDR2 are SGHKS and YYEKEE (reference sequence). After removal of 4 bases from V and 3 bases from J, the junction contained 10 bases not matched to a gene. CDR3 coding DNA: TGTGCCAGCAGCCTTGGTGGACAGGGTTTGACAGATACGCAGTATTTT. Encoded protein: CASSLGGQGLTDTQYF.

The chain joins TRBV12-3 or TRBV12-4 to TRBJ2-7; D unresolved. The CDR3 is 13 residues long. Between the trimmed V and J ends, which lost 3 bases and 5 bases, there was a span of 11 bases. DNA of the CDR3: TGTGCCAGCAGTTTGGGCAGAAGCAACGAGCAGTACTTC. Translated, it gives CASSLGRSNEQYF.

There are a few counts of this clone. V is TRBV7-6 and J is TRBJ2-1, with 12 bases that match TRBD2. V lost 0 bases, J lost 10 bases, and 7 bases stayed unmatched. Germline CDR1 reads SGHVS; CDR2 reads FNYEAQ. CDR3 length: 16 amino acids. CDR3 nucleotide sequence: TGTGCCAGCAGCTTAGCTCCTAGCGGGGGGGCCGTGGAGCAGTTCTTC. Protein: CASSLAPSGGAVEQFF.

This clone has just one count. The chain recombines TRBV11-2 with TRBJ1-1, with 8 positions matching TRBD1. The CDR3 loop spans 13 amino acids. Germline CDR1 is SGHAT and CDR2 is FQNNGV. V lost 5 bases and J lost 11; bases outside the gene matches: 10. DNA for the CDR3: TGTGCCAGCAGCCTAAGTCAGGGGGCAGAGGCTTTCTTT. It codes for CASSLSQGAEAFF.

The J gene is TRBJ1-2, the V gene TRBV28; no clear D gene. V was trimmed by 2 bases and J by 2 bases, leaving 12 bases between them. CDR1 and CDR2 from the germline V gene are MDHEN and SYDVKM. This CDR3 has 15 residues. CDR3: CASSLVQATNYGYTF. The CDR3 bases are TGTGCCAGCAGTTTAGTCCAGGCAACCAACTATGGCTACACCTTC.

Here the CDR3 DNA reads TGTGCCAGTGAGGACAGGGGACGCTACAATGAGCAGTTCTTC. Its translation is CASEDRGRYNEQFF. V is TRBV19 and J is TRBJ2-1, with 9 nucleotides matching TRBD1. The trim removed 8 bases at V and 3 bases at J, leaving 5 bases unmatched. The CDR3 loop spans 14 amino acids. CDR1 is LNHDA and CDR2 is SQIVND in the germline V gene (reference sequence).

The CDR3 here is CASSFRGWTGQSPLHF. CDR3 coding DNA: TGTGCCAGCAGCTTCCGAGGATGGACAGGTCAGTCACCCCTCCACTTT. This chain connects TRBV5-6 to TRBJ1-6, with 7 bases fitting TRBD1. Germline assignment: CDR1 SGHDT and CDR2 YYEEEE. This CDR3 is built from 16 residues. V was clipped by 2 bases and J by 10 bases; unmatched bases: 12.

DNA of the CDR3: TGCGCCAGCAGCGGGACAATTTTGGATGGAAACACCATATATTTT. This codes for CASSGTILDGNTIYF. V and J are TRBV4-1 and TRBJ1-3; maybe TRBD1 (6 bases). In germline, CDR1 is MGHRA, CDR2 YSYEKL. This CDR3 comprises 15 residues. V was pared by 5 bases and J by 3 bases, with 14 bases between.

The V call is TRBV28, the J call TRBJ1-1; 7 positions match TRBD1. With 6 bases clipped from V and 5 bases from J, the junction kept 9 bases outside the gene matches. The CDR3 covers 14 residues. CDR1 is MDHEN and CDR2 is SYDVKM in the germline V gene. The CDR3 spells CASRSQGPGTEAFF. The CDR3 DNA sequence: TGTGCCAGCAGGTCACAGGGGCCGGGGACTGAAGCTTTCTTT. The whole variable domain, remainder taken from reference TRBV28 and TRBJ1-1, is DVKVTQSSRYLVKRTGEKVFLECVQDMDHENMFWYRQDPGLGLRLIYFSYDVKMKEKGDIPEGYSVSREKKERFSLILESASTNQTSMYLCASRSQGPGTEAFFGQGTRLTVV.

This rearrangement joins TRBV5-1 to TRBJ1-4, with D unclear. Deletions cut 5 bases from V and 6 bases from J, with 14 bases between. The CDR3 covers 14 residues. CDR1 is SGHRS, CDR2 YFSETQ, per germline. In DNA, the CDR3 is TGCGCCAGCAGATCCGGGAGAGCTGATGAAAAACTGTTTTTT. Translating gives CASRSGRADEKLFF.

This chain links TRBV24-1 with TRBJ2-3; 7 bases line up with TRBD2. Germline CDR1 is KGHDR and CDR2 is SFDVKD. The V segment lost 4 bases and the J segment 7 bases; nucleotides outside the gene matches: 4. The CDR3 is made up of 13 amino acids. DNA of the CDR3: TGTGCCACCAGTGAAGCGGGACTGTATACGCAGTATTTT. As protein: CATSEAGLYTQYF.

This clone was seen ten or more times. V and J are TRBV13 and TRBJ1-1, with 9 bases that match TRBD1. This CDR3 has 15 residues. After removal of 4 bases from V and 4 bases from J, the junction contained 7 bases not matched to a gene. Germline-derived CDR1 and CDR2 are PRHDT and FYEKMQ (reference sequence). CDR3 residues: CASSSTGGGSTEAFF. The CDR3 region has the DNA TGTGCCAGCAGCTCAACAGGGGGCGGGAGCACTGAAGCTTTCTTT.

The gene calls are TRBV27 and TRBJ2-1, with no clear D. CDR1 is MNHEY, CDR2 SMNVEV, per germline (reference sequence). This CDR3 region has 14 residues. Deletions cut 6 bases from V and 0 bases from J, with 9 bases between. For the CDR3, the DNA is TGTGCCAGCAGGAGAAGAAGCTCCTACAATGAGCAGTTCTTC. Amino acids: CASRRRSSYNEQFF.

The J gene is TRBJ1-3, the V gene TRBV2; a possible D gene is TRBD1 (6 bases). Germline V gives CDR1 SNHLY, CDR2 FYNNEI. Trimming shortened V by 4 bases and J by 2 bases, and 9 bases separated the two germline ends. CDR3 length equals 14 residues. DNA of the CDR3: TGTGCCAGCAGTGTACAGGGCGCTGGAAACACCATATATTTT. Its protein is CASSVQGAGNTIYF.

The rearrangement joins TRBV5-1 to TRBJ2-7; D gene uncertain. Per the germline V gene, CDR1 is SGHRS and CDR2 is YFSETQ. With 4 bases removed from V and 0 bases from J, the gap between germline ends came to 5 bases. This CDR3 has 12 amino acids. The CDR3 region is CASSPGSYEQYF. In DNA form, the CDR3 reads TGCGCCAGCAGCCCCGGCTCCTACGAGCAGTACTTC. The full variable domain, completed using reference TRBV5-1 and TRBJ2-7, is KAGVTQTPRYLIKTRGQQVTLSCSPISGHRSVSWYQQTPGQGLQFLFEYFSETQRNKGNFPGRFSGRQFSNSRSEMNVSTLELGDSALYLCASSPGSYEQYFGPGTRLTVT.

The rearrangement joins TRBV7-2 to TRBJ1-3, with TRBD1 matching over 7 bases. Germline CDR1 SGHTA, CDR2 FQGNSA. The CDR3 contains 14 residues. With V trimmed by 4 bases and J by 3 bases, 3 bases remained unmatched. CDR3: CASSSRGSGNTIYF. The CDR3 nucleotides are TGTGCCAGCAGCTCCAGGGGGAGTGGAAACACCATATATTTT.

The chain links TRBV7-3 to TRBJ2-7; 9 positions match TRBD1. From germline, CDR1 is SGHTA and CDR2 FQGTGA. The CDR3 consists of 13 residues. V was pared by 5 bases and J by 4 bases, with 3 bases of the junction left unmatched. CDR3 protein: CASSVGQGYEQYF. The CDR3 region has the DNA TGTGCCAGCAGCGTAGGACAGGGGTACGAGCAGTACTTC.

The chain carries TRBV7-9 and TRBJ1-3; possibly TRBD1 for D (6 bases). V was pared by 2 bases and J by 0 bases, with 17 bases between. Germline V gene lookup returns CDR1 SEHNR and CDR2 FQNEAQ (reference sequence). The CDR3 contains 18 residues. The CDR3 DNA sequence: TGTGCCAGCAGCTTATGGCCACCAGACAGGAGCTCTGGAAACACCATATATTTT. It translates to CASSLWPPDRSSGNTIYF.

The V call is TRBV11-2, the J call TRBJ1-3; D unclear. CDR1 and CDR2 (germline): SGHAT, FQNNGV. V lost 4 bases and J lost 4, with 5 bases in between. This CDR3 region has 12 residues. In nucleotides, the CDR3 is TGTGCCAGCAGCTACAGAGGAAACACCATATATTTT. Translating gives CASSYRGNTIYF.

V is TRBV5-1 and J is TRBJ1-4, with 9 bases identical to TRBD1. The CDR3 totals 15 residues. Germline CDR1 SGHRS, CDR2 YFSETQ. Unmatched junction bases numbered 8, after V lost 3 bases and J lost 8 bases. CDR3 region: CASSWRQGVGEKLFF. CDR3 nucleotide sequence: TGCGCCAGCAGCTGGCGACAGGGGGTTGGAGAAAAACTGTTTTTT.